Each of the 10 T cell receptor beta chains below was sequenced from the same sample in a study of blood T cells in healthy people across ages. A sample-barcoded 5' primer and a J-beta primer mix were used in a second PCR of about 7 to 12 cycles. TCRdb called the 5' RACE reads again in MiXCR, with one record for every CDR3 protein. Here the sample spans under 1,000,000 distinct CDR3 sequences, 46% being singletons. Sequencing input: blood. These receptors originate from a man of 80 years or more in good health.

This clonotype was counted only a few times. The genes are TRBV20-1 and TRBJ2-5, with D unclear. The CDR3 runs 11 residues. Trimming took 3 bases from V and 4 from J, leaving 6 bases between them. Per the germline V gene, CDR1 is DFQATT and CDR2 is SNEGSKA (reference sequence). CDR3 residues: CSARTAETQYF. The CDR3 nucleotides read TGCAGTGCTAGGACTGCAGAGACCCAGTACTTC.

This clonotype showed up just a few times. CDR3 coding DNA: TGCAGCGTTGGGAAAGGCGGTCCAGATACGCAGTATTTT. Its translation: CSVGKGGPDTQYF. This rearrangement joins TRBV29-1 to TRBJ2-3; D remains ambiguous. Germline CDR1 and CDR2: SQVTM and ANQGSEA. Trimming pared 4 bases from V and 4 bases from J, leaving 12 bases between. The CDR3 has 13 amino acids.

This clonotype was detected only a few times. The chain recombines TRBV6-5 with TRBJ2-7; 10 bases map to TRBD2. V lost 6 bases and J lost 5; bases outside the gene matches: 7. The CDR3 runs to 14 residues. Germline assignment: CDR1 MNHEY and CDR2 SVGAGI. The CDR3 coding sequence is TGTGCCAGCAGGCCTAGCGGGAGAGGAGACGAGCAGTACTTC. This codes for CASRPSGRGDEQYF.

The chain carries TRBV5-1 and TRBJ2-1, with D uncertain. Trimming took off 1 base at V and 9 bases at J, with 14 bases between the two ends. Germline V gives CDR1 SGHRS, CDR2 YFSETQ. This CDR3 contains 14 residues. The CDR3 region has the DNA TGCGCCAGCAGCTTGAAGGGAATAAACATTGAGCAGTTCTTC. Encoded protein: CASSLKGINIEQFF.

The rearrangement joins TRBV24-1 to TRBJ2-3; 7 bases line up with TRBD1. The J segment lost 1 base and the V segment lost 5 bases, leaving 8 bases of the junction unmatched. The CDR3 has 16 amino acids. In germline, CDR1 is KGHDR, CDR2 SFDVKD. The CDR3 region is CATSAGRTGGTDTQYF. The CDR3 coding sequence is TGTGCCACCAGTGCCGGAAGGACAGGCGGCACAGATACGCAGTATTTT.

The V call is TRBV20-1, the J call TRBJ2-1; D unresolved. The CDR3 is 11 residues long. Trimming took 5 bases from V and 7 from J, leaving 9 bases between them. Germline V gene sequence: CDR1 DFQATT, CDR2 SNEGSKA (reference sequence). In DNA form, the CDR3 reads TGCAGTGCTTCCAGGAGAAATGAGCAGTTCTTC. Protein sequence: CSASRRNEQFF.

The rearrangement uses TRBV29-1 and TRBJ2-7; TRBD2 aligns across 10 bases. V shed 7 bases, J shed 7 bases, and the junction held 16 bases outside the gene matches. Germline CDR1 is SQVTM and CDR2 is ANQGSEA. This CDR3 has 15 amino acids. The DNA of the CDR3 is TGCAGCGCCCCCGGGACTAGCGCGACGAACAATGAGCAGTACTTC. Encoded protein: CSAPGTSATNNEQYF.

Worth noting for this clonotype: One end of the junction varies from germline; a read error may be responsible. The chain is built from TRBV9 and TRBJ2-2; D might be TRBD2 (7 bases). The CDR3 is 16 residues long. CDR1 is SGDLS and CDR2 is YYNGEE in the germline V gene. The CDR3 region is CASSRPGGSNTGELFF. The CDR3 DNA reads as TGTGCCAGCAGCCGACCGGGGGGCTCGAATACCGGGGAGCTGTTTTTT.

The chain has TRBV4-2 and TRBJ2-4; D is possibly TRBD2 (5 bases). CDR1 is LGHNA, CDR2 YNFKEQ, per germline. There are 16 residues in the CDR3. The V end was cut by 0 bases, the J end by 2 bases, with 11 bases between. In DNA form, the CDR3 reads TGTGCCAGCAGCCAAGATTGGGGAGCCCCCAAAAACATTCAGTACTTC. The encoded protein is CASSQDWGAPKNIQYF.

This clonotype was observed a handful of times. The chain uses TRBV20-1 and TRBJ1-6; 8 bases are a match to TRBD1. The length of the CDR3 is 14 residues. Germline CDR1 and CDR2: DFQATT and SNEGSKA (reference sequence). The CDR3, as DNA: TGCAGCCTATCAAATAGACAGGGGAATTCACCCCTCCACTTT. Residues: CSLSNRQGNSPLHF.